This section outlines one T cell receptor beta chain sequence together with its context. What it binds is not known. These data come from a study of OX40 agonist ivuxolimab in advanced cancers. Whole-study context: Intravenous ivuxolimab was administered to patients every 2 weeks at 0.01 to 10 mg/kg.

Assay used: immunoSEQ multiplex PCR; TCRdb lists only in-frame clones, some missing. The sample contains 82,000 or so clones, about 94% of which appear only once. Deletions cut 7 bases from V and 5 bases from J, with 14 bases between. The CDR3 has 13 residues. Per germline, CDR1 ENHRY and CDR2 SYGVKD. Study-level points and caveats: Clonal expansion from baseline to week 6 occurred in both CD4+ and CD8+ T cells.

This receptor was taken from an adult with an advanced solid tumor such as melanoma, head and neck, liver or kidney cancer. V gene TRBV10-3 combines with J gene TRBJ1-1, with D hard to call. The source material was CD4+ or CD8+ T cells sorted from blood, sampled in a trial of the OX40 agonist ivuxolimab. The CDR3, as DNA: TGTGCCATCACCGCGATTCCGGGGACTGAAGCTTTCTTT. Translation gives CAITAIPGTEAFF.